This paragraph covers one TCR beta chain sequence. Its antigen is as yet unknown. These data are taken from a study of OX40 agonist ivuxolimab in advanced cancers. Profiled with immunoSEQ multiplex PCR; TCRdb holds only in-frame clones, not every one. The sample includes approximately 49,000 clones, 75% to 90% of them seen just once. This CDR3 region has 16 residues. Trimming shortened V by 2 bases and J by 5 bases, and 18 bases separated the two germline ends. The V gene's germline CDR1 is SGHVS and CDR2 FNYEAQ. Findings and limits, study-wide: In a subset of nonresponders, normalized T-cell clonal expansion was also low.

The sequence was obtained from an adult with an advanced solid tumor such as melanoma, head and neck, liver or kidney cancer. The V and J genes are TRBV7-6 and TRBJ2-5, with D possibly TRBD1 on 6 matching bases. Sequenced material: CD4+ or CD8+ T cells sorted from blood, taken in a trial of the OX40 agonist ivuxolimab. The CDR3, as DNA: TGTGCCAGCAGCTTATGGGAACAGGGAATCGGCGAGACCCAGTACTTC. This translates into CASSLWEQGIGETQYF.